The T cell receptor (beta chain) described here comes from a study of spatial heterogeneity in lung cancer (dated by TCRdb to about 2019). General notes on the study: Donors were some 67 patients with early-stage, untreated non-small cell lung cancer from the lung TRACERx cohort. Follow-up PBMC samples were sequenced whenever available, with a median time to follow-up of roughly 26 months after resection. In non-small cell lung cancer, the study made a quantitative comparison of TCR alpha and beta repertoires among multiple tumor regions, matched nontumor lung and blood. More beta-chain than alpha-chain transcripts were consistently detected, likely reflecting higher beta-chain transcript abundance. In the raw uncorrected reads, each unique combination of TCR and UMI appeared on average more than ten times. Nonsynonymous mutation counts, determined by whole-exome sequencing of tumor tissue, were related to features of the TCR repertoire. Both alpha and beta chains were TCR-sequenced in 200 to 250 tumor regions, some 64 matched nontumor lung samples and more than 50 PBMC samples obtained at surgery. What the research found in general, with its limitations: Additional single-cell paired TCR alpha and beta sequencing was considered necessary to confirm, at a functional level, the hypothesis that regional TCRs recognize regional mutations. Ubiquitous expanded tumor TCRs showed up in blood more often at tumor resection than at routine follow-up. Comparisons of baseline and follow-up blood repertoires included only about 15 patients.

Turning to this clonotype: What antigen it recognizes has not been identified. The sample holds no much larger clone one base away, and base qualities are not on file.

What this sample's time point label stands for: blood at routine non-recurrence follow-up after resection. Whole RNA extracted from tumor and nontumor lung tissue, or from cryopreserved PBMC samples, was used for TCR sequencing without cell sorting. Only patients for whom sufficient RNA was available from at least two tumor regions were selected for TCR sequencing. The germline V gene sets CDR1 to MDHEN and CDR2 to SYDVKM. Including cysteine and phenylalanine, the CDR3 has 12 amino acids. Only CDR3 DNA is held: 36 bases, read in frame from base 1. At the junction V is shortened by 5 bases and J by 6 bases, with 9 bases in between. The protocol used for the library was 5' RACE. TCRdb names NextSeq 500 as the instrument used. To allow correction of PCR and sequencing errors, the TCR library protocol tagged every TCR cDNA molecule with a unique molecular identifier. As for the original processing: TCR identification, UMI-based error correction and CDR3 extraction were all carried out with Decombinator tools. Expanded TCRs were defined as those above a frequency of 2 per 1,000, corresponding to the top 1% of the tumor frequency distribution. Renyi diversity was calculated using the R vegan package after each repertoire was subsampled 100 times to 5,000 TCRs. CDR3 similarity networks were built from amino acid triplet string-kernel similarity, with CDR3s being connected when pairwise similarity was above 0.82. Through fastp at Q25 and MiXCR, TCRdb rebuilt clones from the public reads, retaining in-frame beta chains. Each entry merges the rows of one CDR3 protein and shows their most common DNA and genes. These V and J calls rely on TCRdb rather than the paper's analysis. The sample table records around 120,000 distinct CDR3 sequences; less than 15% of these occur just once. Approximately 16% of the sample belongs to the ten largest clones.

The sample in question was PBMCs, obtained at follow-up. The clonotype comes from a male donor with early-stage non-small cell lung cancer. The rearranged chain carries TRBV28 and TRBJ2-3, with a tentative D gene TRBD1 over 5 matching bases. CDR3 reads: CASSRKGDTQYF. The nucleotides are TGTGCCAGCAGTAGAAAGGGGGATACGCAGTATTTT.